One TCR beta chain is described in this entry. Antigen unknown. Only in-frame clones appear in the TCRdb table, and some are missing; sequencing was by immunoSEQ multiplex PCR. The data contain under 25,000 clones, nearly 85% of them singletons. The data were obtained in a study of OX40 agonist ivuxolimab in advanced cancers. At the level of the study: People in dose escalation had one of these cancers: hepatocellular carcinoma, melanoma, renal cell or head and neck cancer. One hepatocellular carcinoma and two cutaneous melanoma patients partially responded.

With baseline, cycle 4 day 1, and cycle 7 day 1 as timepoints, blood was sampled. The CDR3 spans 15 residues. Germline V gene sequence: CDR1 MDHEN, CDR2 SYDVKM. The V end lost 6 bases, the J end lost 2 bases, and 14 bases lay between the germline ends. Whole-study findings and limits: Relative to CD4+, CD8+ T cells held more expanded clones on average.

The receptor comes from an adult with an advanced solid tumor such as melanoma, head and neck, liver or kidney cancer. The sequenced sample was CD4+ or CD8+ T cells sorted from blood, obtained in a trial of the OX40 agonist ivuxolimab. The rearrangement joins TRBV28 to TRBJ1-5; no clear D gene. In DNA form, the CDR3 reads TGTGCCAGCAGGGACGGCGGCTCAGGCAATCAGCCCCAGCATTTT. It translates to CASRDGGSGNQPQHF.